This T cell receptor (beta chain) was retrieved from a study of radiation and T cells in renal cell carcinoma. Notes on the study in general: Pretreatment tumor biopsies were lacking, so baseline clonotypes are unknown.

The time point was: blood 4 weeks post-SBRT, at nephrectomy. The treatment is: 15 Gy SBRT to primary tumor, nephrectomy 4 weeks later. Radiation-treated patients gave blood at baseline, week 2 and week 4. Clear cell pathology was present in this patient's renal cell carcinoma. Points on this clone: Antigen unknown.

Sequenced by immunoSEQ multiplex PCR; TCRdb stores in-frame clones only, minus some. The profile covers around 100,000 clones, with 84% appearing a single time and approximately 7.8% taken by the ten largest. Losses at the gene ends were 7 bases for V and 6 bases for J; bases not matched to a gene: 3. Germline V lookup: CDR1 MRHNA, CDR2 SNTAGT. This CDR3 has 13 residues. Source: blood, taken from a patient whose treatment included radiotherapy and nephrectomy. This TCR came from a man aged 55 to 70 with renal cell carcinoma. The rearrangement links TRBV6-4 to TRBJ1-5; 10 nucleotides match TRBD1. The CDR3 region is CASKGQGFQPQHF. The CDR3 nucleotides are TGTGCCAGCAAGGGACAGGGGTTTCAGCCCCAGCATTTT.